Presented here are 11 T cell receptor beta chains from one specimen sequenced in a study of cytomegalovirus exposure and HLA in healthy donors. The PCR ran on 60 Vbeta and 13 Jbeta primers. Libraries were prepared by immunoSEQ multiplex PCR; TCRdb keeps only in-frame clonotypes and omits some of them. Of some 140,000 clones detected, about 70% appear once; the ten largest clones hold 2% to 2.5%. Specimen: PBMCs. The source of these receptors is a middle-aged woman in good health and CMV-seronegative.

The J gene is TRBJ1-6, the V gene TRBV4-1; weak D call: TRBD1 (5 bases). The CDR3 length is 16 residues. The germline V gene has CDR1 MGHRA and CDR2 YSYEKL. The V end lost 0 bases, the J end lost 7 bases, and 13 bases lay between the germline ends. CDR3 coding DNA: TGCGCCAGCAGCCAAGAAGGCAGGGTATCCAATTCACCCCTCCACTTT. The encoded protein is CASSQEGRVSNSPLHF.

The chain links TRBV21-1 to TRBJ1-2; the D call in the table, TRBD1, was not verified against the DNA. TRBV21-1 is tagged as a pseudogene. This CDR3 has 10 amino acids. The CDR3 DNA reads as TGTGCCAGCAGCAAAGTACAGGAGACCTTC. The encoded protein is CASSKVQETF.

J is TRBJ2-5 and V is TRBV6-5; 7 bases fit TRBD2. The CDR3 has 13 residues. The germline gives CDR1 MNHEY, CDR2 SVGAGI. V trimming: 2 bases; J trimming: 9 bases; junction bases outside the gene matches: 6. CDR3: CASSYADRGAQYF. DNA of the CDR3: TGTGCCAGCAGTTACGCGGACCGGGGGGCCCAGTACTTC.

To note about this clone: Other DNA sequences in this specimen translate into the identical CDR3. The rearrangement joins TRBV9 to TRBJ2-7; perhaps TRBD2 as D (6 bases). CDR1 is SGDLS, CDR2 YYNGEE, per germline. This CDR3 is 13 amino acids long. V was cut by 2 bases and J by 1 base, with 7 bases left in between. As DNA, the CDR3 is TGTGCCAGCAGCGTGGGGACTTCCTACGAGCAGTACTTC. It translates to CASSVGTSYEQYF.

This rearrangement joins TRBV12-5 to TRBJ2-7; 9 bases are a match to TRBD1. From germline, CDR1 is LGHNT and CDR2 FRNRAP. This CDR3 contains 16 residues. Germline trimming cut 6 bases from V and 1 base from J; bases unmatched to any gene: 10. The CDR3 loop is CASGPVQGAKSYEQYF. CDR3 DNA sequence: TGTGCTAGTGGGCCTGTACAGGGGGCTAAGTCCTACGAGCAGTACTTC.

The CDR3 spells CASSLIEGNEQFF. CDR3 sequence (DNA): TGCGCCAGCAGCCTCATAGAGGGCAATGAGCAGTTCTTC. The V and J genes are TRBV4-1 and TRBJ2-1; weak D call: TRBD2 (5 bases). CDR3 length equals 13 residues. Per the germline V gene, CDR1 is MGHRA and CDR2 is YSYEKL. Trimming stripped 4 bases from V and 6 bases from J, with 10 bases between.

This sequence joins TRBV20-1 and TRBJ1-2; no definite D call. This CDR3 is 11 amino acids long. V shed 4 bases and J shed 2 bases, with 5 bases lying between them. Germline CDR1 and CDR2: DFQATT and SNEGSKA (reference sequence). CDR3 residues: CSANSNYGYTF. The CDR3 DNA is TGCAGTGCTAACAGCAACTATGGCTACACCTTC.

CDR3 sequence (DNA): TGTGCCAGCAGCTTAAATAGCGGGGGGTTCAATGAGCAGTTCTTC. Encoded protein: CASSLNSGGFNEQFF. This chain uses TRBV7-3 with TRBJ2-1; the match to TRBD2 covers 10 bases. CDR3 length: 15 amino acids. The V segment lost 1 base and the J segment 6 bases; nucleotides outside the gene matches: 3. Germline CDR1 is SGHTA and CDR2 is FQGTGA.

V gene TRBV2 combines with J gene TRBJ1-2, with a weak D call TRBD1 (6 bases). CDR3 size: 14 residues. CDR1 SNHLY and CDR2 FYNNEI come from the germline V gene. The germline V and J ends were trimmed by 6 bases and 0 bases, with 11 bases remaining between them. CDR3 amino acids: CASRETGSNYGYTF. DNA of the CDR3: TGTGCCAGCAGGGAGACAGGTTCTAACTATGGCTACACCTTC.

The chain carries TRBV7-2 and TRBJ2-1, with a weak D call TRBD2 (6 bases). The germline CDR1 and CDR2 sequences are SGHTA and FQGNSA. The CDR3 spans 13 residues. Between the trimmed V and J ends, which lost 5 bases and 10 bases, there was a span of 15 bases. CDR3 residues: CASSPGTAKEQFF. In DNA form, the CDR3 reads TGTGCCAGCAGCCCCGGGACTGCAAAGGAGCAGTTCTTC.

The gene calls are TRBV7-9 and TRBJ1-4, with 8 bases aligning to TRBD1. The CDR3 contains 13 residues. The ends lost 6 bases at V and 7 bases at J; junction bases unmatched: 4. Per the germline V gene, CDR1 is SEHNR and CDR2 is FQNEAQ (reference sequence). DNA for the CDR3: TGTGCCAGCAGAGGTGGACAGGGTGAAAAACTGTTTTTT. Its translation: CASRGGQGEKLFF. Combining the CDR3 with reference TRBV7-9 and TRBJ1-4 gives the whole variable domain DTGVSQNPRHKITKRGQNVTFRCDPISEHNRLYWYRQTLGQGPEFLTYFQNEAQLEKSRLLSDRFSAERPKGSFSTLEIQRTEQGDSAMYLCASRGGQGEKLFFGSGTQLSVL.